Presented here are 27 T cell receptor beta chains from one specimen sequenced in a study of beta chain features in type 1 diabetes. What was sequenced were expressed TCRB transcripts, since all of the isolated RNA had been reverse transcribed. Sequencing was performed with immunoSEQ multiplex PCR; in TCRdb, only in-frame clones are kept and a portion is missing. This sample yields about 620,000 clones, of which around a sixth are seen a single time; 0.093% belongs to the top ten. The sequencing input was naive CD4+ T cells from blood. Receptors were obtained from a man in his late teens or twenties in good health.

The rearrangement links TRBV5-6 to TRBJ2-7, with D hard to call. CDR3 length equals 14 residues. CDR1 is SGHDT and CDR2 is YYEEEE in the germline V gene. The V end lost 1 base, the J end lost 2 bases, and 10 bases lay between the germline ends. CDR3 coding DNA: TGTGCCAGCAGCTTGTTTGGCATACCCTACGAGCAGTACTTC. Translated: CASSLFGIPYEQYF.

The CDR3 here is CAIRSSGSYEQYF. The CDR3 nucleotides are TGTGCCATCAGATCAAGCGGGTCCTACGAGCAGTACTTC. The chain joins TRBV10-3 to TRBJ2-7, with D perhaps TRBD2 (6 bases). Deletions cut 6 bases from V and 1 base from J, with 10 bases between. Germline-derived CDR1 and CDR2 are ENHRY and SYGVKD. The CDR3 extends over 13 amino acids.

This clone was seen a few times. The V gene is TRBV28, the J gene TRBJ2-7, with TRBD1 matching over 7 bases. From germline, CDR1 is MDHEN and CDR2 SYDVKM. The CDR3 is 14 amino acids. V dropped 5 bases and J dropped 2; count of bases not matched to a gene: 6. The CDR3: CASSRQGTAYEQYF. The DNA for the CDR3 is TGTGCCAGCAGTCGACAGGGTACGGCCTACGAGCAGTACTTC. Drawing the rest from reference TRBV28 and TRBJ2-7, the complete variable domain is DVKVTQSSRYLVKRTGEKVFLECVQDMDHENMFWYRQDPGLGLRLIYFSYDVKMKEKGDIPEGYSVSREKKERFSLILESASTNQTSMYLCASSRQGTAYEQYFGPGTRLTVT.

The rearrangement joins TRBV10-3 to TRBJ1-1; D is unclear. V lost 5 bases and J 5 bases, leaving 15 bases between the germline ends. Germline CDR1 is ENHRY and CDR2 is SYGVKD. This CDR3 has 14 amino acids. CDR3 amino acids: CAISLNREKTEAFF. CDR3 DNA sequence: TGTGCCATCAGTCTCAACCGAGAGAAAACTGAAGCTTTCTTT.

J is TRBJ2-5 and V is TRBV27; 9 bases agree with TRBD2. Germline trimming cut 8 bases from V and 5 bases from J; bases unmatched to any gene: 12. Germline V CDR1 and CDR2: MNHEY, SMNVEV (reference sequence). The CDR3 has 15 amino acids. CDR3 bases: TGTGCCAGCCGAAACGGTGCGGGGGGGCTGGAGACCCAGTACTTC. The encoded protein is CASRNGAGGLETQYF.

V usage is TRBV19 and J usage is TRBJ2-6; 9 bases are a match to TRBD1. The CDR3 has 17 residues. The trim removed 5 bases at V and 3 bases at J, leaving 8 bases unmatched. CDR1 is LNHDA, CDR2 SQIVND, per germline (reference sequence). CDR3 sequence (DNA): TGTGCCAGTAGTGCCAAACAGGGGGCTGTTGGGGCCAACGTCCTGACTTTC. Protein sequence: CASSAKQGAVGANVLTF.

CDR3 sequence: CASSPQQGGETQYF. CDR3 bases: TGTGCCAGCAGCCCCCAACAGGGAGGGGAGACCCAGTACTTC. V usage is TRBV14 and J usage is TRBJ2-5; D possibly corresponds to TRBD2 (7 bases). Trimming stripped 4 bases from V and 5 bases from J, with 14 bases between. This CDR3 is 14 amino acids long. The germline CDR1 and CDR2 sequences are SGHDN and FVKESK.

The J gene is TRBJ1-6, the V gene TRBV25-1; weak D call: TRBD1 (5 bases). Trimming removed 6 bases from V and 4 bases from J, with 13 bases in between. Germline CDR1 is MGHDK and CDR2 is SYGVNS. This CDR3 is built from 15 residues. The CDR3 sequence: CASSLNRGYNSPLHF. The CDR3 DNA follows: TGTGCCAGCAGCCTCAACCGGGGGTATAATTCACCCCTCCACTTT.

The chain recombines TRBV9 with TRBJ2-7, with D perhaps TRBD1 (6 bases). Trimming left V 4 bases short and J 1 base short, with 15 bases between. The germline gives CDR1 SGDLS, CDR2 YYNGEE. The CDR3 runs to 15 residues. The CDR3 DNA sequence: TGTGCCAGCAGCAAACAACCAGGGGTTTCCTACGAGCAGTACTTC. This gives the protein CASSKQPGVSYEQYF.

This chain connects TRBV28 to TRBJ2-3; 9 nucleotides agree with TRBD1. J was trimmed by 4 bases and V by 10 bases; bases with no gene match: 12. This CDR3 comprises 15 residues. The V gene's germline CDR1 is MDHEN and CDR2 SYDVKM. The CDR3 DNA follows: TGTGCCACCGATTTCCGGGACAGGGAGGCAGATACGCAGTATTTT. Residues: CATDFRDREADTQYF.

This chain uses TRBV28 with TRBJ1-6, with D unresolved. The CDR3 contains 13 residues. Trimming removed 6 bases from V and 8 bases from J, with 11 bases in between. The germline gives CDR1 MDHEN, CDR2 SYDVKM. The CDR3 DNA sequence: TGTGCCAGCAGAAGTATCGGGCATTCACCCCTCCACTTT. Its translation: CASRSIGHSPLHF.

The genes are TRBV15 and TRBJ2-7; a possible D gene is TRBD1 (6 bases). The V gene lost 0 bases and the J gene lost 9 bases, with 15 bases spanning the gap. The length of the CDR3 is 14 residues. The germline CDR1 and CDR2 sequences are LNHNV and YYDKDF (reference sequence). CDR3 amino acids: CATSREQGHQGQYF. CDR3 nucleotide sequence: TGTGCCACCAGCAGAGAACAGGGCCACCAGGGGCAGTACTTC. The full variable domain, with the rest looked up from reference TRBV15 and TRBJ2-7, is DAMVIQNPRYQVTQFGKPVTLSCSQTLNHNVMYWYQQKSSQAPKLLFHYYDKDFNNEADTPDNFQSRRPNTSFCFLDIRSPGLGDTAMYLCATSREQGHQGQYFGPGTRLTVT.

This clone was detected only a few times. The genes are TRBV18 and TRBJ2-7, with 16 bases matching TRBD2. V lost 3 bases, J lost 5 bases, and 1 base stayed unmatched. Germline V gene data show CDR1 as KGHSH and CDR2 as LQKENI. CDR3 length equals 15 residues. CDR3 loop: CASSPGTSGRDEQYF. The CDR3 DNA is TGTGCCAGCTCACCCGGGACTAGCGGGAGGGACGAGCAGTACTTC.

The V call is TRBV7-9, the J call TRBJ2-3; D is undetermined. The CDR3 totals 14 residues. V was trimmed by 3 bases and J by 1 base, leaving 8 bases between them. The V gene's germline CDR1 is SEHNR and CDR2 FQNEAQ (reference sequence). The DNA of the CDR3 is TGTGCCAGCAGCTTCCACGGACGCACAGATACGCAGTATTTT. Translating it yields CASSFHGRTDTQYF.

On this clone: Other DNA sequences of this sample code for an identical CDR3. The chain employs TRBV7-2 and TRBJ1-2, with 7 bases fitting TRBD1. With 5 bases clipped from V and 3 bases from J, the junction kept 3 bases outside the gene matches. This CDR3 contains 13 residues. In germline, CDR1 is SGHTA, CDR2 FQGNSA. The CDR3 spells CASSLTGDYGYTF. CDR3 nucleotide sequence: TGTGCCAGCAGCCTAACAGGGGACTATGGCTACACCTTC.

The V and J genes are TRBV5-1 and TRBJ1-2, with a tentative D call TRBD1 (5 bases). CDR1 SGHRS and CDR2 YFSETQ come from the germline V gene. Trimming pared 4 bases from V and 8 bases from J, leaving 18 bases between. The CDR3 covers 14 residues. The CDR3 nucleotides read TGCGCCAGCAGCCCCGCCGGGGACCGGAACGGCTACACCTTC. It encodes CASSPAGDRNGYTF. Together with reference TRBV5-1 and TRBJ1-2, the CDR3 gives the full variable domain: KAGVTQTPRYLIKTRGQQVTLSCSPISGHRSVSWYQQTPGQGLQFLFEYFSETQRNKGNFPGRFSGRQFSNSRSEMNVSTLELGDSALYLCASSPAGDRNGYTFGSGTRLTVV.

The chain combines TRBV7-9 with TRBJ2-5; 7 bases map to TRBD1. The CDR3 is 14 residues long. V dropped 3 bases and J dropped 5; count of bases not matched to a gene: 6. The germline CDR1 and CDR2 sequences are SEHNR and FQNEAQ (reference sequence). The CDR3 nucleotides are TGTGCCAGCAGCTTCGGACAGGCCCGGGAGACCCAGTACTTC. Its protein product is CASSFGQARETQYF.

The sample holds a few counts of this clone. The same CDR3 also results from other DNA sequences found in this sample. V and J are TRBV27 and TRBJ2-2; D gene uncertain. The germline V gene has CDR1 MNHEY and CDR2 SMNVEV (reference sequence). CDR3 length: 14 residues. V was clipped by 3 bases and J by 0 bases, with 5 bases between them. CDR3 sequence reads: CASSLRPNTGELFF. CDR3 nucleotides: TGTGCCAGCAGTTTGAGACCGAACACCGGGGAGCTGTTTTTT.

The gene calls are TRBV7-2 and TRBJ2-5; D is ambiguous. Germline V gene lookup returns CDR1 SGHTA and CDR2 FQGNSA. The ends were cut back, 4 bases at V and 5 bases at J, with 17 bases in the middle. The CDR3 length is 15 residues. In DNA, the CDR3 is TGTGCCAGCAGCTCCCCGGTCGTAAGTAAGGAGACCCAGTACTTC. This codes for CASSSPVVSKETQYF.

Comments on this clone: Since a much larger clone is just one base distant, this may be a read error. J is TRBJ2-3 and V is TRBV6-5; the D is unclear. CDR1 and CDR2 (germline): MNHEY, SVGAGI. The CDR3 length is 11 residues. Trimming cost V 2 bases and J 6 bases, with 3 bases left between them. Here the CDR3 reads CASSYPDTQYF. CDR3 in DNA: TGTGCCAGCAGTTACCCCGATACGCAGTATTTT.

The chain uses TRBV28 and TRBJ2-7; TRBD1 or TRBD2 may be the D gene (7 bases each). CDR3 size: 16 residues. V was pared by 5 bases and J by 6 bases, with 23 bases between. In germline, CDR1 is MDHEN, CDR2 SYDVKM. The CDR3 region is CASSLIETGRGGEQYF. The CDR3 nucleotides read TGTGCCAGCAGTCTGATTGAGACAGGGCGCGGGGGCGAGCAGTACTTC.

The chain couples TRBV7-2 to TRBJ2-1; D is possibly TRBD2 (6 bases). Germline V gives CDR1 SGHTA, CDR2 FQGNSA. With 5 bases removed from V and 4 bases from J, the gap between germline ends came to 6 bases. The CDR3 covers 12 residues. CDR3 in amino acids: CASSREYNEQFF. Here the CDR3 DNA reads TGTGCCAGCAGCCGGGAGTACAATGAGCAGTTCTTC.

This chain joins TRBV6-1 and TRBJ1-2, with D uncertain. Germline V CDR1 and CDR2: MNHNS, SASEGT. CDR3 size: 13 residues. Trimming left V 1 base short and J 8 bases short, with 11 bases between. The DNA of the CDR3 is TGTGCCAGCAGTGAAGAAAAGGGCCACGGCTACACCTTC. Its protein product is CASSEEKGHGYTF.

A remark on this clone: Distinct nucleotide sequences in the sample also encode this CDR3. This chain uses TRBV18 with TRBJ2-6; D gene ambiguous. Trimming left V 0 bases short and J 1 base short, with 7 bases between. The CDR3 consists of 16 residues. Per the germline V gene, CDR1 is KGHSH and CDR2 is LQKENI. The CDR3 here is CASSPPAGSGANVLTF. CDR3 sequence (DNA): TGTGCCAGCTCACCACCGGCCGGGTCTGGGGCCAACGTCCTGACTTTC.

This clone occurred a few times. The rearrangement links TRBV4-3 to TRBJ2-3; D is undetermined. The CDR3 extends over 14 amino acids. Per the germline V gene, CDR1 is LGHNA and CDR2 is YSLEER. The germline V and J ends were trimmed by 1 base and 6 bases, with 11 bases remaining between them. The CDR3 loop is CASSQASYGDTQYF. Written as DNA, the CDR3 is TGCGCCAGCAGCCAAGCCAGCTACGGGGATACGCAGTATTTT.

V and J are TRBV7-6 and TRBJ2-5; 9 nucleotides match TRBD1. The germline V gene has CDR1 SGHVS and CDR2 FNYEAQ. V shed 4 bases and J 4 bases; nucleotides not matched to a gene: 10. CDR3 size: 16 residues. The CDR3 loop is CASSSRTGARSETQYF. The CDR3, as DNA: TGTGCCAGCAGCTCCCGGACAGGGGCTCGGTCAGAGACCCAGTACTTC.

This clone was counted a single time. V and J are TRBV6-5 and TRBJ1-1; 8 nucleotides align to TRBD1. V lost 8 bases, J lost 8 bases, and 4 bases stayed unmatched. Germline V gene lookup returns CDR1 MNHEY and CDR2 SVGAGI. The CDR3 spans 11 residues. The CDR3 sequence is CASLRTGEAFF. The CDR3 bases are TGTGCCAGCCTACGGACAGGGGAAGCTTTCTTT.